This T cell receptor (beta chain) is drawn from a study of blood T cell repertoires in COVID-19. The wider study: Researchers got acute and convalescent COVID-19 samples from the United States, Italy and Spain. PBMCs, B-cell-depleted T cells, or T cells were the source of the cDNA or gDNA that made up the material.

V was clipped by 7 bases and J by 0 bases, with 22 bases between them. This CDR3 has 18 residues. CDR1 is LNHDA and CDR2 is SQIVND in the germline V gene (reference sequence). Cohort assignment relied on participant-reported clinical history. As processed by the authors: Reference gene primers were amplified, and this amplification served to estimate nucleated cell counts. Sequenced by immunoSEQ multiplex PCR; TCRdb stores in-frame clones only, minus some. That table supplies the V and J calls and clone size; D and trimming were determined from the DNA. The sample carries a few hundred thousand clones, roughly nine tenths recorded once.

The specimen was PBMCs or T cells enriched from blood (not recorded which). V usage is TRBV19 and J usage is TRBJ1-3; D remains unclear. This TCR came from a human donor in a cohort exposed to, infected with or recovered from COVID-19 (not recorded which). The donor label of this sample is uncertain. The CDR3 region is CASTMGVLGAVSGNTIYF. The DNA of the CDR3 is TGTGCCAGTACAATGGGCGTGCTGGGCGCCGTCTCTGGAAACACCATATATTTT.